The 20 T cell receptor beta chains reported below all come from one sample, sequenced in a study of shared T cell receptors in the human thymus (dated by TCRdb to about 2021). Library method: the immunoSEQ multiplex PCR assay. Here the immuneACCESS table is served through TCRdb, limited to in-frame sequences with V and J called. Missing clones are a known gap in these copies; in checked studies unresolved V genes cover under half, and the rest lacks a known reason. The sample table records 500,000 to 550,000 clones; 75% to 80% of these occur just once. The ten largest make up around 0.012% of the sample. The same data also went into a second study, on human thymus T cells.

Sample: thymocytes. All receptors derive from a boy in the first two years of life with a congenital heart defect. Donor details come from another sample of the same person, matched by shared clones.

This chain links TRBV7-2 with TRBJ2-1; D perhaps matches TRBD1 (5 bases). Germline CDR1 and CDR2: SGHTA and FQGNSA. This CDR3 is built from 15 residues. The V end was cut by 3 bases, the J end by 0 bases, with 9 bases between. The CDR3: CASSLWTSSYNEQFF. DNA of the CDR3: TGTGCCAGCAGCTTGTGGACAAGCTCCTACAATGAGCAGTTCTTC.

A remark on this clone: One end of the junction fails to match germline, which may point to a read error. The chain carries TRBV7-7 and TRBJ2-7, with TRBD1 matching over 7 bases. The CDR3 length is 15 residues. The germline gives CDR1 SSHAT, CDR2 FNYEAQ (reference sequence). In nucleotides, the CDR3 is TGTGCTAGCAGCCTTGGGACAGCCCTTCTCTACGAGCAGTACTTC. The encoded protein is CASSLGTALLYEQYF. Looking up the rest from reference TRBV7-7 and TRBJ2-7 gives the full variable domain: GAGVSQSPRYKVTKRGQDVTLRCDPISSHATLYWYQQALGQGPEFLTYFNYEAQPDKSGLPSDRFSAERPEGSISTLTIQRTEQRDSAMYRCASSLGTALLYEQYFGPGTRLTVT.

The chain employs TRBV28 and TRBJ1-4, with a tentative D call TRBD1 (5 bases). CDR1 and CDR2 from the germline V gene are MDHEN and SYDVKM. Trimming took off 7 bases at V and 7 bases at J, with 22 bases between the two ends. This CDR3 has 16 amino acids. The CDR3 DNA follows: TGTGCCAGCACCCCGGCGGGGGGTAATATTAGTGAAAAACTGTTTTTT. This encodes CASTPAGGNISEKLFF.

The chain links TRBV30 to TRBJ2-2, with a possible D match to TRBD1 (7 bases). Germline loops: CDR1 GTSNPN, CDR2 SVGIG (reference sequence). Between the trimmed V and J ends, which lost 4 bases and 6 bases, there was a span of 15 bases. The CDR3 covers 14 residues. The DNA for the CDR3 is TGTGCCTGGACCCCCCAGGGGGAGGCCGGGGAGCTGTTTTTT. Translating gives CAWTPQGEAGELFF.

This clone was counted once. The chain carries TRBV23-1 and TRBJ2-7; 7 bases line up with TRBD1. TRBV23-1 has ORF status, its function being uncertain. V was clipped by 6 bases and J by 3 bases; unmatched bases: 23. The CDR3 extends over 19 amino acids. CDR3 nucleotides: TGCGCCAGCAGCCGAAAGGGGAATCACCCGGGGACAGCTTTCTACGAGCAGTACTTC. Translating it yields CASSRKGNHPGTAFYEQYF.

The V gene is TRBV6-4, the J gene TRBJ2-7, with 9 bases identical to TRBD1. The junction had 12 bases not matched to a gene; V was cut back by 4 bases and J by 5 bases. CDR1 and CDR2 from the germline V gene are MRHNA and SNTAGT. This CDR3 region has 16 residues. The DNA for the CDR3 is TGTGCCAGCAGTGCCCCGCTCCGGGACAGGGCCCACGAGCAGTACTTC. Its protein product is CASSAPLRDRAHEQYF.

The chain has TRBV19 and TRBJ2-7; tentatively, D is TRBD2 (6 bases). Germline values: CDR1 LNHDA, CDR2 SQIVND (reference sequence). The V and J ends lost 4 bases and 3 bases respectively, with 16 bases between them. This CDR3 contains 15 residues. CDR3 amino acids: CASSTHPGVSYEQYF. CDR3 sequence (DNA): TGTGCCAGTAGTACACACCCGGGGGTGAGCTACGAGCAGTACTTC.

The CDR3 nucleotides read TGTGCCAGCAGTGGAGCTATGAGCTCTGGAAACACCATATATTTT. It encodes CASSGAMSSGNTIYF. This chain connects TRBV6-1 to TRBJ1-3; no reliable D call. The V end lost 4 bases, the J end lost 0 bases, and 10 bases lay between the germline ends. Per the germline V gene, CDR1 is MNHNS and CDR2 is SASEGT. The CDR3 consists of 15 residues.

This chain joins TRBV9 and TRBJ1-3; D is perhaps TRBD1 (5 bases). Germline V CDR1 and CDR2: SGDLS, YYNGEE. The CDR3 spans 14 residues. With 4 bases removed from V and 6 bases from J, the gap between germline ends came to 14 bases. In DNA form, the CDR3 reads TGTGCCAGCAGCCCCTGGACAAAAGAAAACACCATATATTTT. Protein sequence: CASSPWTKENTIYF.

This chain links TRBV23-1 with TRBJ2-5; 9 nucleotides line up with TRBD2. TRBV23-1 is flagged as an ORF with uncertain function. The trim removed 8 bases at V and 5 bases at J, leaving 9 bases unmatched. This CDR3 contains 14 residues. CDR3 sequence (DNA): TGCGCCAGCCCGTTGCGGGAGGGCCGTGAGACCCAGTACTTC. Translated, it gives CASPLREGRETQYF.

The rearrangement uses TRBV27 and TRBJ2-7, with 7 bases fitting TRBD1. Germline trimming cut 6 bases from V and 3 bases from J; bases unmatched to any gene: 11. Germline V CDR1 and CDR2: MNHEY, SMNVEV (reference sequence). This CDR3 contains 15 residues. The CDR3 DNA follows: TGTGCCAGCAGAGCGACAGGGAAAGAGGACTACGAGCAGTACTTC. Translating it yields CASRATGKEDYEQYF.

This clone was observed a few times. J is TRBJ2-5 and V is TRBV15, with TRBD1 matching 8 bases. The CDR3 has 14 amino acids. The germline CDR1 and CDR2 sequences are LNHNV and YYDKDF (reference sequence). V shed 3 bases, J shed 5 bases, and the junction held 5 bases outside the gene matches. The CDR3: CATSRTGAKETQYF. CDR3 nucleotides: TGTGCCACCAGCAGGACAGGGGCCAAGGAGACCCAGTACTTC. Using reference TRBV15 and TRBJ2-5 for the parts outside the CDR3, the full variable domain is DAMVIQNPRYQVTQFGKPVTLSCSQTLNHNVMYWYQQKSSQAPKLLFHYYDKDFNNEADTPDNFQSRRPNTSFCFLDIRSPGLGDTAMYLCATSRTGAKETQYFGPGTRLLVL.

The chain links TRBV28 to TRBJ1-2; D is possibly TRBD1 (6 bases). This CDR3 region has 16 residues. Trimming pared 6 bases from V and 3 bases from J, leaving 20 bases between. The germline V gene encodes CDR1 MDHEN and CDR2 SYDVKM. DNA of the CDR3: TGTGCCAGCAGAAACCATCACAGGGCATATTACTATGGCTACACCTTC. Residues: CASRNHHRAYYYGYTF.

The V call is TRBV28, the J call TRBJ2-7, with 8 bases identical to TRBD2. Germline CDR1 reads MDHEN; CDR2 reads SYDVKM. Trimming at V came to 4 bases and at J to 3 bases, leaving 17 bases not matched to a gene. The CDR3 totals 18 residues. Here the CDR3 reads CASSSPRGPSGGVYEQYF. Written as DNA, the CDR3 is TGTGCCAGCAGTTCCCCTAGGGGTCCCAGCGGGGGAGTCTACGAGCAGTACTTC.

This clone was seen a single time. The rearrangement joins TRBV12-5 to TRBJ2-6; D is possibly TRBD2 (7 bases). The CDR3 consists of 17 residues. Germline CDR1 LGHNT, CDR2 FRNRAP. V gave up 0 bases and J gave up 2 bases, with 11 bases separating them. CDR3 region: CASGLVGGGAGANVLTF. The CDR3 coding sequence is TGTGCTAGTGGTTTGGTTGGCGGGGGCGCTGGGGCCAACGTCCTGACTTTC.

DNA of the CDR3: TGTGCCAGCAGTGCAGGACAGGAATCGCCCCCTAATCAGCCCCAGCATTTT. Its protein product is CASSAGQESPPNQPQHF. The J gene is TRBJ1-5, the V gene TRBV6-1; TRBD1 matches at 7 bases. Per the germline V gene, CDR1 is MNHNS and CDR2 is SASEGT. V shed 4 bases, J shed 4 bases, and the junction held 13 bases outside the gene matches. The CDR3 covers 17 residues.

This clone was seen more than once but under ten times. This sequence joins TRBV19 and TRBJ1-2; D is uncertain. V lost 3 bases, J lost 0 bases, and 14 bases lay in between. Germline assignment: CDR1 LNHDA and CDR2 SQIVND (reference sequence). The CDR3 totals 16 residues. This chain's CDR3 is CASSIRNGKANYGYTF. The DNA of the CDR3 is TGTGCCAGTAGTATCAGGAACGGCAAAGCTAACTATGGCTACACCTTC.

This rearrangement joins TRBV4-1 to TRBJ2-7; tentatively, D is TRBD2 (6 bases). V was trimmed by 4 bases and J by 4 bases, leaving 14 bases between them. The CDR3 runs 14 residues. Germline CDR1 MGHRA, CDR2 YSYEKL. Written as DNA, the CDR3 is TGCGCCAGCAGCCTCGCGGGAACCAAGTACGAGCAGTACTTC. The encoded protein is CASSLAGTKYEQYF.

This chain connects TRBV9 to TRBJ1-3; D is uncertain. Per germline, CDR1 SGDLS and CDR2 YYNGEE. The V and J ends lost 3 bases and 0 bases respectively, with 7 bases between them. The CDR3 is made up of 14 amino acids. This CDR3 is CASSADFSGNTIYF. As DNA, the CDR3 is TGTGCCAGCAGCGCGGACTTCTCTGGAAACACCATATATTTT.

The CDR3 region has the DNA TGTGCCAGCTCACCGCGGACTAGCGGGACCTACGAGCAGTACTTC. It is translated as CASSPRTSGTYEQYF. V usage is TRBV18 and J usage is TRBJ2-7, with 12 nucleotides matching TRBD2. Per the germline V gene, CDR1 is KGHSH and CDR2 is LQKENI. The CDR3 consists of 15 residues. The ends lost 3 bases at V and 2 bases at J; junction bases unmatched: 2.